This T cell receptor beta chain stems from a study of shared clonotypes between healthy human individuals. Study outcomes and limitations: Among the subsets, naive ones generally showed larger estimated richness than memory ones.

Of note for this clone: Its matching antigen is unknown.

A deep-level run was used for the assay. Only in-frame clones appear in the TCRdb table, and some are missing; sequencing was by immunoSEQ multiplex PCR. The sample carries millions of clones, just over 90% recorded once. The CDR3 has 15 amino acids. Germline CDR1 and CDR2: SEHNR and FQNEAQ (reference sequence). The V gene lost 3 bases and the J gene lost 0 bases, with 8 bases spanning the gap. V gene TRBV7-9 combines with J gene TRBJ2-2, with a tentative D call TRBD2 (6 bases). The sample comprised naive CD4+ T cells from PBMCs. As to subset: CD45RA+ positively selected. This sequence was found in a man aged 18 to 29 in good health. Some clones in this sample may be carry-over from other donors' samples. Here the CDR3 reads CASSFRLANTGELFF. In nucleotides, the CDR3 is TGTGCCAGCAGCTTCCGACTAGCGAACACCGGGGAGCTGTTTTTT.